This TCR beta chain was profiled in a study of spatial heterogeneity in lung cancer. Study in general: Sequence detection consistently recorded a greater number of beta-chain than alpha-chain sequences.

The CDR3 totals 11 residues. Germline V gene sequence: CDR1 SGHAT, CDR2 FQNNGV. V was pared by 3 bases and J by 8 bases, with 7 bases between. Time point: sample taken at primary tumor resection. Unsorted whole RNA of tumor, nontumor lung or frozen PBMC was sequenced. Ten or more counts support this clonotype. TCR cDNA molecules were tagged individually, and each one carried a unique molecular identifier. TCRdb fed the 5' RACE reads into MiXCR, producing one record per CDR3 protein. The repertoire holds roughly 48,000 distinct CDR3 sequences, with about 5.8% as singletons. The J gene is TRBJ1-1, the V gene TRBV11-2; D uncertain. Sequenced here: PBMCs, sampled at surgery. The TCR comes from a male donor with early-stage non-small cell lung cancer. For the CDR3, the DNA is TGTGCCAGCAGCTTGGCGGAGGAAGCTTTCTTT. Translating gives CASSLAEEAFF. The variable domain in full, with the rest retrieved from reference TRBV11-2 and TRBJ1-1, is EAGVAQSPRYKIIEKRQSVAFWCNPISGHATLYWYQQILGQGPKLLIQFQNNGVVDDSQLPKDRFSAERLKGVDSTLKIQPAKLEDSAVYLCASSLAEEAFFGQGTRLTVV.